These T cell receptor beta chains were read from a single sample in a study of neurological immune-mediated disorders. TCRdb re-derived calls from the 5' RACE reads in MiXCR, one entry per CDR3 protein. The table lists about 55,000 distinct CDR3 sequences, about 4% of them singletons, with roughly 3.1% in the top ten. The sequenced sample was PBMCs. These TCRs come from a man aged 45-65 years with multiple sclerosis. The CDR3 runs from the conserved cysteine through the conserved F or W. D genes are given only for firm matches. Size tells how often a clone was seen (once, few, many) or the class of an expanded clone, and some rows leave it out.

cdr3_length,v_call,d_call,clone_size,j_call,cdr3_aa,cdr3_nt
14,TRBV19,TRBD2,many,TRBJ2-2,CASASSGSIGELFF,TGTGCCAGTGCCTCTAGCGGGAGTATCGGGGAGCTGTTTTTT
11,TRBV12-3/TRBV12-4,NA,many,TRBJ2-1,CASSFYNEQFF,TGTGCCAGCAGTTTCTACAATGAGCAGTTCTTC
13,TRBV20-1,TRBD2,NA,TRBJ2-1,CSVPAGGYNEQFF,TGCAGTGTCCCCGCGGGGGGATACAATGAGCAGTTCTTC
13,TRBV9,NA,many,TRBJ2-3,CASSGAGTDTQYF,TGTGCCAGCAGCGGGGCGGGAACAGATACGCAGTATTTT
13,TRBV20-1,TRBD1,many,TRBJ2-7,CSATDRGPYEQYF,TGCAGTGCAACCGACAGGGGACCCTACGAGCAGTACTTC
14,TRBV28,NA,few,TRBJ1-1,CASSRGGTNTEAFF,TGTGCCAGCAGCCGGGGAGGAACGAACACTGAAGCTTTCTTT
14,TRBV2,NA,many,TRBJ1-5,CASRGVSANQPQHF,TGTGCCAGCAGGGGGGTTAGCGCCAATCAGCCCCAGCATTTT
15,TRBV4-1,NA,many,TRBJ2-7,CASSQDAGGSYEQYF,TGCGCCAGCAGCCAAGATGCCGGGGGCTCCTACGAGCAGTACTTC
16,TRBV10-3,TRBD2,NA,TRBJ2-7,CAISGAGTSGTYEQYF,TGTGCCATCAGTGGGGCCGGGACTAGCGGGACCTACGAGCAGTACTTC
17,TRBV5-5,TRBD1,many,TRBJ2-6,CASRLGQGGSGANVLTF,TGTGCCAGCAGGCTGGGACAGGGGGGCTCTGGGGCCAACGTCCTGACTTTC
16,TRBV5-6,TRBD2,NA,TRBJ2-5,CASSLALSGGAETQYF,TGTGCCAGCAGCTTGGCCCTTAGCGGGGGGGCGGAGACCCAGTACTTC
12,TRBV7-6,NA,many,TRBJ2-7,CASSLDKYEQYF,TGTGCCAGCAGCCTAGACAAGTACGAGCAGTACTTC
13,TRBV12-3/TRBV12-4,NA,many,TRBJ1-5,CASSFGGNQPQHF,TGTGCCAGCAGTTTCGGTGGCAATCAGCCCCAGCATTTT
16,TRBV5-1,TRBD1,many,TRBJ1-1,CASSSSTGGDWTEAFF,TGCGCCAGCAGCAGTTCGACAGGGGGCGATTGGACTGAAGCTTTCTTT
16,TRBV28,NA,NA,TRBJ2-7,CASQGLSVDSSYEQYF,TGTGCCAGCCAAGGCCTTTCGGTGGACAGCTCCTACGAGCAGTACTTC
14,TRBV28,TRBD1,many,TRBJ2-7,CASSAGTGDYEQYF,TGTGCCAGCAGTGCCGGGACAGGGGACTACGAGCAGTACTTC
14,TRBV6-2/TRBV6-3,NA,many,TRBJ1-1,CASSYEVEGTEAFF,TGTGCCAGCAGTTACGAGGTCGAGGGGACTGAAGCTTTCTTT
13,TRBV20-1,NA,many,TRBJ1-1,CSAPPSLNTEAFF,TGCAGTGCCCCTCCCTCACTGAACACTGAAGCTTTCTTT
13,TRBV27,NA,many,TRBJ2-7,CASSIGGGYEQYF,TGTGCCAGCAGTATCGGAGGCGGGTACGAGCAGTACTTC
15,TRBV5-1,NA,many,TRBJ2-1,CASSLVQGEGNEQFF,TGCGCCAGCAGCTTGGTACAGGGGGAGGGCAATGAGCAGTTCTTC
17,TRBV10-3,TRBD1,few,TRBJ2-4,CAISESRTGVAKNIQYF,TGTGCCATCAGTGAGTCCCGGACAGGGGTAGCCAAAAACATTCAGTACTTC
10,TRBV29-1,NA,many,TRBJ2-1,CSVSRNEQFF,TGCAGCGTTAGTAGAAATGAGCAGTTCTTC
11,TRBV5-1,NA,NA,TRBJ2-5,CASSEKETQYF,TGCGCCAGCAGCGAGAAAGAGACCCAGTACTTC
15,TRBV11-2,TRBD2,many,TRBJ2-1,CASSLLAGKGNEQFF,TGTGCCAGCAGCTTACTAGCGGGAAAGGGCAATGAGCAGTTCTTC
14,TRBV5-1,NA,many,TRBJ2-5,CASSFGTTQETQYF,TGCGCCAGCAGCTTTGGGACGACCCAAGAGACCCAGTACTTC
16,TRBV5-1,NA,many,TRBJ2-2,CASSLAQGATTGELFF,TGCGCCAGCAGCTTGGCCCAGGGAGCTACCACCGGGGAGCTGTTTTTT
12,TRBV20-1,NA,many,TRBJ1-2,CSASVGVDGYTF,TGCAGTGCTAGTGTAGGGGTGGATGGCTACACCTTC
13,TRBV20-1,TRBD1,many,TRBJ2-7,CSATGTEYYEQYF,TGCAGTGCTACCGGGACAGAATACTACGAGCAGTACTTC
12,TRBV5-1,NA,many,TRBJ2-4,CASSLEENIQYF,TGCGCCAGCAGCTTGGAGGAAAACATTCAGTACTTC
14,TRBV21-1,NA,many,TRBJ2-5,CASSLQGSRETQYF,TGTGCCAGCAGCCTACAGGGGAGTCGGGAGACCCAGTACTTC
13,TRBV15,NA,many,TRBJ2-7,CATSRDLGDEQYF,TGTGCCACCAGCAGAGATTTGGGGGACGAGCAGTACTTC
14,TRBV5-1,NA,many,TRBJ2-7,CASSLTGTFYEQYF,TGCGCCAGCAGCTTGACAGGGACCTTTTACGAGCAGTACTTC
15,TRBV3-1,NA,NA,TRBJ2-3,CASSLACLSPDTQYF,TGTGCCAGCAGCCTAGCGTGTCTCTCCCCAGATACGCAGTATTTT
14,TRBV7-2,TRBD2,many,TRBJ2-3,CASSSIGGSDTQYF,TGTGCCAGCAGCTCAATCGGGGGGTCAGATACGCAGTATTTT
14,TRBV20-1,NA,NA,TRBJ2-5,CSAGPGKPQETQYF,TGCAGTGCTGGACCGGGAAAGCCCCAAGAGACCCAGTACTTC